A single sample is the source of the 20 T cell receptor beta chains below, sequenced in a study of CD8 T cells in Susac syndrome. Random hexamers were used to reverse transcribe the RNA input (roughly 0.5 to 1 ug). TCRdb analysed the immunoSEQ multiplex PCR reads with MiXCR anew, one entry per CDR3 protein. The sample contains about 300,000 distinct CDR3 sequences, roughly 85% of which appear only once. What was sequenced was CD8+ T cells from PBMCs. These receptor sequences come from a human donor with multiple sclerosis.

V usage is TRBV10-3 and J usage is TRBJ2-1; TRBD2 matches 7 bases. CDR3 length: 17 amino acids. J gave up 0 bases and V 5 bases, and 10 bases lay outside the gene matches. In germline, CDR1 is ENHRY, CDR2 SYGVKD. The CDR3: CAISWDYPKSSYNEQFF. The DNA for the CDR3 is TGTGCCATCAGTTGGGACTATCCAAAGAGCTCCTACAATGAGCAGTTCTTC.

This clonotype appeared a few times. The gene calls are TRBV28 and TRBJ2-7; D possibly corresponds to TRBD1 (5 bases). V was pared by 8 bases and J by 3 bases, with 8 bases between. The CDR3 extends over 11 amino acids. Germline V CDR1 and CDR2: MDHEN, SYDVKM. The CDR3 DNA reads as TGTGCCAGCGGGGCAGTCTACGAGCAGTACTTC. Residues: CASGAVYEQYF.

The rearrangement joins TRBV10-3 to TRBJ2-5; TRBD1 matches 10 bases. After removal of 5 bases from V and 5 bases from J, the junction contained 2 bases not matched to a gene. The CDR3 is 13 residues long. The germline V gene encodes CDR1 ENHRY and CDR2 SYGVKD. CDR3 DNA: TGTGCCATCAGTCCGGGACAGGGGGAGACCCAGTACTTC. Translation gives CAISPGQGETQYF.

This clonotype was observed a few times. This chain links TRBV4-1 with TRBJ2-7, with 7 nucleotides matching TRBD1. Germline V CDR1 and CDR2: MGHRA, YSYEKL. The CDR3 is made up of 15 amino acids. Trimming removed 4 bases from V and 4 bases from J; junction bases left unmatched: 10. As DNA, the CDR3 is TGCGCCAGCAGCCTCCAGGACAGGTCCCTTTACGAGCAGTACTTC. This gives the protein CASSLQDRSLYEQYF.

V is TRBV4-3 and J is TRBJ1-1, with D perhaps TRBD1 (6 bases). V shed 2 bases and J shed 1 base, with 17 bases lying between them. The CDR3 contains 17 residues. Germline lookup yields CDR1 LGHNA and CDR2 YSLEER. CDR3 DNA: TGCGCCAGCAGCCAACAAACGGTCGGACAGAAGAACACTGAAGCTTTCTTT. It encodes CASSQQTVGQKNTEAFF.

The chain couples TRBV13 to TRBJ1-4; possibly TRBD1 for D (5 bases). The V end lost 5 bases, the J end lost 0 bases, and 7 bases lay between the germline ends. The CDR3 length is 14 residues. The germline CDR1 and CDR2 sequences are PRHDT and FYEKMQ (reference sequence). This CDR3 reads CASSGQATNEKLFF. The CDR3 nucleotides read TGTGCCAGCAGCGGACAAGCAACTAATGAAAAACTGTTTTTT.

The sample holds one count of this clonotype. J is TRBJ2-3 and V is TRBV20-1; 10 nucleotides align to TRBD2. The CDR3 length is 17 residues. J gave up 5 bases and V 2 bases, and 13 bases lay outside the gene matches. Germline V gene data show CDR1 as DFQATT and CDR2 as SNEGSKA (reference sequence). CDR3 residues: CSARQSSGSFSIDTQYF. In nucleotides, the CDR3 is TGCAGTGCTAGACAATCTAGCGGGAGCTTCTCAATAGATACGCAGTATTTT.

This clonotype was seen just once. The chain uses TRBV6-2 or TRBV6-3 and TRBJ2-1; 7 bases map to TRBD1. Germline CDR1 is MNHEY and CDR2 is SVGEGT. V lost 8 bases to trimming and J lost 15 bases; unmatched junction nucleotides: 16. The CDR3 sequence is 13 residues long. CDR3 sequence reads: CASENPGQTLGFF. Written as DNA, the CDR3 is TGTGCCAGCGAAAACCCGGGACAGACCTTGGGGTTCTTC.

The chain recombines TRBV15 with TRBJ2-7; 7 positions match TRBD2. Germline values: CDR1 LNHNV, CDR2 YYDKDF (reference sequence). The length of the CDR3 is 16 residues. V shed 2 bases, J shed 0 bases, and the junction held 7 bases outside the gene matches. The chain's CDR3 is CATSRSLAPSSYEQYF. The CDR3 nucleotides read TGTGCCACCAGCAGATCACTAGCGCCTAGCTCCTACGAGCAGTACTTC.

CDR3 loop: CASSSQGQSRPQHF. DNA of the CDR3: TGTGCCAGCAGTTCTCAGGGGCAATCACGGCCCCAGCATTTT. The rearrangement joins TRBV12-3 or TRBV12-4 to TRBJ1-5; perhaps TRBD1 as D (6 bases). The CDR3 has 14 residues. V dropped 4 bases and J dropped 9 bases, with 16 bases sitting between them.

The chain combines TRBV28 with TRBJ1-5; D gene unclear. Germline assignment: CDR1 MDHEN and CDR2 SYDVKM. The V end was cut by 6 bases, the J end by 7 bases, with 10 bases between. The CDR3 consists of 12 residues. CDR3 protein: CASSFLDQPQHF. In nucleotides, the CDR3 is TGTGCCAGCAGCTTCCTAGACCAGCCCCAGCATTTT. The full variable domain, its missing parts supplied by reference TRBV28 and TRBJ1-5, is DVKVTQSSRYLVKRTGEKVFLECVQDMDHENMFWYRQDPGLGLRLIYFSYDVKMKEKGDIPEGYSVSREKKERFSLILESASTNQTSMYLCASSFLDQPQHFGDGTRLSIL.

Here the CDR3 reads CASSVGLVGDTQYF. Here the CDR3 DNA reads TGTGCCAGCAGCGTGGGACTAGTTGGAGATACGCAGTATTTT. The chain recombines TRBV7-3 with TRBJ2-3; 8 bases align to TRBD2. The junction had 6 bases not matched to a gene; V was cut back by 5 bases and J by 5 bases. CDR1 and CDR2 from the germline V gene are SGHTA and FQGTGA. There are 14 residues in the CDR3. Supplemented by reference TRBV7-3 and TRBJ2-3, the full variable domain reads GAGVSQTPSNKVTEKGKYVELRCDPISGHTALYWYRQSLGQGPEFLIYFQGTGAADDSGLPNDRFFAVRPEGSVSTLKIQRTERGDSAVYLCASSVGLVGDTQYFGPGTRLTVL.

This chain connects TRBV27 to TRBJ1-4; the match to TRBD1 covers 7 bases. This CDR3 is built from 16 residues. Germline CDR1 reads MNHEY; CDR2 reads SMNVEV (reference sequence). J lost 5 bases, V lost 0 bases, and 6 bases had no gene match. CDR3 residues: CASSLSSWGQNEKLFF. In nucleotides, the CDR3 is TGTGCCAGCAGTTTATCATCTTGGGGACAGAATGAAAAACTGTTTTTT. Based on the CDR3 plus reference TRBV27 and TRBJ1-4, the full variable domain is EAQVTQNPRYLITVTGKKLTVTCSQNMNHEYMSWYRQDPGLGLRQIYYSMNVEVTDKGDVPEGYKVSRKEKRNFPLILESPSPNQTSLYFCASSLSSWGQNEKLFFGSGTQLSVL.

The J gene is TRBJ2-2, the V gene TRBV5-4; 7 nucleotides line up with TRBD2. CDR3 length: 18 residues. Per germline, CDR1 SGHNT and CDR2 YYREEE (reference sequence). V was pared by 2 bases and J by 6 bases, with 16 bases of the junction left unmatched. In DNA form, the CDR3 reads TGTGCCAGCAGCTTTTGGAGTGTCGGACTAGAGTACCCCGGGGAGCTGTTTTTT. Protein: CASSFWSVGLEYPGELFF.

The J gene is TRBJ1-2, the V gene TRBV6-2 or TRBV6-3; D remains unclear. The germline gives CDR1 MNHEY, CDR2 SVGEGT. The CDR3 is 13 amino acids. V was pared by 6 bases and J by 4 bases, with 12 bases between. The CDR3 protein is CASRPEIGYGYTF. As DNA, the CDR3 is TGTGCCAGCAGACCCGAGATAGGCTATGGCTACACCTTC.

This chain joins TRBV3-1 and TRBJ1-1, with D uncertain. The V gene's germline CDR1 is LGHDT and CDR2 YNNKEL (reference sequence). Trimming shortened V by 6 bases and J by 11 bases, and 10 bases separated the two germline ends. The CDR3 runs to 10 residues. The CDR3 sequence is CASRTSGAFF. The CDR3 DNA reads as TGTGCCAGCAGAACTTCCGGCGCTTTCTTT.

This clonotype was counted only a few times. The chain employs TRBV6-1 and TRBJ2-3; the match to TRBD2 covers 9 bases. This CDR3 is built from 15 residues. The J segment lost 4 bases and the V segment lost 0 bases, leaving 2 bases of the junction unmatched. Germline values: CDR1 MNHNS, CDR2 SASEGT. The CDR3: CASSEASGSPDTQYF. The CDR3 nucleotides read TGTGCCAGCAGTGAAGCTAGCGGGAGCCCAGATACGCAGTATTTT.

The rearrangement joins TRBV28 to TRBJ2-5; 7 nucleotides match TRBD1. CDR1 and CDR2 from the germline V gene are MDHEN and SYDVKM. The CDR3 totals 19 residues. J gave up 4 bases and V 1 base, and 18 bases lay outside the gene matches. The CDR3 loop reads CASSLFLTGYPSVLETQYF. The CDR3 region has the DNA TGTGCCAGCAGTTTATTTTTGACAGGGTATCCCTCCGTATTAGAGACCCAGTACTTC.

The CDR3 DNA sequence: TGTGCCAGCAGTTACAGCGTCAATGAAAAACTGTTTTTT. As protein: CASSYSVNEKLFF. The chain carries TRBV28 and TRBJ1-4; D unresolved. The V end was cut by 4 bases, the J end by 5 bases, with 8 bases between. The germline CDR1 and CDR2 sequences are MDHEN and SYDVKM. There are 13 residues in the CDR3.

The CDR3 nucleotides are TGCAGCGTTAGGGGACTGGGGATCTACGAGCAGTACTTC. Translation: CSVRGLGIYEQYF. This chain uses TRBV29-1 with TRBJ2-7, with a possible D match to TRBD2 (6 bases). The CDR3 spans 13 residues. Germline CDR1 reads SQVTM; CDR2 reads ANQGSEA. V was clipped by 5 bases and J by 3 bases, with 14 bases between them.